This T cell receptor beta chain was recorded in a study of cytomegalovirus exposure and HLA in healthy donors. The CDR3 extends over 15 amino acids. Broader study findings: As was reported, the HLA-A and HLA-B alleles of most subjects were accurately predicted from TCR beta sequences. In a later analysis, across HLA loci, associated TCR counts were highest for DRB1, lowest for HLA-C. Listed as cytomegalovirus-associated were around 160 TCR beta chains.

Of note for this clone: Antigen: not known.

Amplification used 60 Vbeta primers and 13 Jbeta primers. Some clones are missing from TCRdb's copy, which holds only in-frame ones; the method was immunoSEQ multiplex PCR. The sample lists more than 95,000 clones; over 65% were seen once. Sequenced: PBMCs. This TCR came from a man aged 25 to 40 in good health and CMV-seropositive. The chain combines TRBV21-1 with TRBJ1-1; the table's D call TRBD1 went unverified against the DNA. TRBV21-1 is classified as a pseudogene. Written as DNA, the CDR3 is TGTGCCAGCCGGAGGACAGGGGGCTTGGGAACTGAAGCTTTCTTT. It translates to CASRRTGGLGTEAFF.